The 8 T cell receptor beta chains listed next were all sequenced from one sample in a study of T cells after yellow fever vaccination. One entry per CDR3 protein results from TCRdb running MiXCR on the 5' RACE reads. The sample includes approximately 550,000 distinct CDR3 sequences, about 19% of them seen just once. Source: PBMCs, taken 15 days after the yellow fever booster vaccination. Receptor source: a man aged 25-45 years who received the YFV17D yellow fever vaccine.

The rearrangement uses TRBV19 and TRBJ2-1, with 7 bases fitting TRBD2. There are 16 residues in the CDR3. V lost 5 bases to trimming and J lost 2 bases; unmatched junction nucleotides: 9. In germline, CDR1 is LNHDA, CDR2 SQIVND (reference sequence). The CDR3 DNA reads TGTGCCAGTAGTCGTCTAGCGGTCGGAGCCTACAATGAGCAGTTCTTC. This codes for CASSRLAVGAYNEQFF.

J is TRBJ2-7 and V is TRBV11-2; D may correspond to TRBD1 or TRBD2 (5 bases each). With 8 bases removed from V and 2 bases from J, the gap between germline ends came to 22 bases. Germline V CDR1 and CDR2: SGHAT, FQNNGV. The CDR3 contains 16 residues. CDR3 region: CASFSPVGTAAYEQYF. CDR3 sequence (DNA): TGTGCCAGCTTTTCTCCCGTGGGGACGGCCGCCTACGAGCAGTACTTC.

This clonotype was picked up many times. The chain couples TRBV29-1 to TRBJ2-5; D might be TRBD1 or TRBD2, each matching 5 bases. Deletions cut 5 bases from V and 9 bases from J, with 10 bases between. The germline V gene encodes CDR1 SQVTM and CDR2 ANQGSEA. The CDR3 consists of 10 residues. This chain's CDR3 is CSVWDRAQYF. The DNA for the CDR3 is TGCAGCGTTTGGGACCGGGCCCAGTACTTC.

The CDR3 DNA follows: TGTGCCAGCAGCCCGGGACACCGAGACACCGGGGAGCTGTTTTTT. Translating gives CASSPGHRDTGELFF. The chain has TRBV7-3 and TRBJ2-2, with a tentative D call TRBD1 (6 bases). The CDR3 covers 15 residues. The V gene lost 5 bases and the J gene lost 3 bases, with 13 bases spanning the gap. Per the germline V gene, CDR1 is SGHTA and CDR2 is FQGTGA.

This clonotype was found a few times. The chain employs TRBV12-3 or TRBV12-4 and TRBJ2-2; tentative D call: TRBD2 (5 bases). V was trimmed by 7 bases and J by 1 base, leaving 10 bases between them. The CDR3 consists of 14 residues. This CDR3 reads CASNRGLNTGELFF. In DNA form, the CDR3 reads TGTGCCAGCAATCGGGGTTTGAACACCGGGGAGCTGTTTTTT.

The V and J genes are TRBV29-1 and TRBJ2-5; TRBD1 agrees at 7 bases. V lost 5 bases, J lost 5 bases, and 8 bases stayed unmatched. Germline V gives CDR1 SQVTM, CDR2 ANQGSEA. The length of the CDR3 is 13 residues. The CDR3 region has the DNA TGCAGCGTTAAACAGGGGCGCGCGGAGACCCAGTACTTC. Translation: CSVKQGRAETQYF. The complete variable domain, with remaining parts taken from reference TRBV29-1 and TRBJ2-5, reads SAVISQKPSRDICQRGTSLTIQCQVDSQVTMMFWYRQQPGQSLTLIATANQGSEATYESGFVIDKFPISRPNLTFSTLTVSNMSPEDSSIYLCSVKQGRAETQYFGPGTRLLVL.

The rearrangement uses TRBV18 and TRBJ2-7; TRBD2 is a possible D gene (6 bases). V was cut by 6 bases and J by 4 bases, with 19 bases left in between. Germline V gives CDR1 KGHSH, CDR2 LQKENI. This CDR3 comprises 15 residues. CDR3 residues: CASSPGDSKGYEQYF. Here the CDR3 DNA reads TGTGCCAGCTCCCCCGGGGACTCAAAAGGTTACGAGCAGTACTTC.

At least ten counts were recorded for this clonotype. The chain links TRBV5-1 to TRBJ2-3; D is perhaps TRBD1 (5 bases). This CDR3 spans 13 amino acids. V was shortened by 3 bases and J by 6 bases, with 11 bases between the two germline ends. Germline assignment: CDR1 SGHRS and CDR2 YFSETQ. The CDR3 reads CASSYQGRDTQYF. In nucleotides, the CDR3 is TGCGCCAGCAGCTACCAGGGTCGCGATACGCAGTATTTT.